This T cell receptor (beta chain) was sequenced in a study of STAT3 mutations in large granular lymphocyte leukemia. Overall study: Roughly half the longitudinally sequenced T-LGLL patients had canonical STAT3 mutations.

Study-level results: Every T-cell large granular lymphocyte leukemia patient had at least one immunodominant TCR beta clonotype.

The CDR3 consists of 13 residues. Germline-derived CDR1 and CDR2 are MNHNY and SVGAGI (reference sequence). V lost 5 bases and J 8 bases, leaving 15 bases between the germline ends. Assay used: immunoSEQ multiplex PCR; TCRdb lists only in-frame clones, some missing. This sample yields about 1,300 clones, of which about 50% are seen a single time; 39% belongs to the top ten. Worth noting for this clone: Its target is unknown.

The chain joins TRBV6-6 to TRBJ1-2; tentatively, D is TRBD1 (6 bases). This clonotype was obtained from a man in his sixties with T-cell large granular lymphocyte leukemia. Some clones in this sample may be carry-over from other donors' samples. The sample comprised peripheral blood mononuclear cells. The CDR3 loop reads CASSTDSSRGYTF. The CDR3 region has the DNA TGTGCCAGCAGTACGGACAGCTCTAGAGGCTACACCTTC.